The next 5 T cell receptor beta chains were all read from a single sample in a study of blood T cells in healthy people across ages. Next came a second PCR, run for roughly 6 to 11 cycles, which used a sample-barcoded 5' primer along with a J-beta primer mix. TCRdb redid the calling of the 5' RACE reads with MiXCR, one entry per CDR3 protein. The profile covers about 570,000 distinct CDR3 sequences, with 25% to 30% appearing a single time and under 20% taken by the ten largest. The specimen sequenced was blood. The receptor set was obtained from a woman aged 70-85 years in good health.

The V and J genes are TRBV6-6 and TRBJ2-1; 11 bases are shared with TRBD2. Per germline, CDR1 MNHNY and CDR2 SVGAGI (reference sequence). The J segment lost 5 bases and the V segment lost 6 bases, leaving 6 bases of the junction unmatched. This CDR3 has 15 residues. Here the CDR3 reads CASRRLAGTDNEQFF. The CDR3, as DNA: TGTGCCAGCAGAAGACTAGCGGGGACCGACAATGAGCAGTTCTTC.

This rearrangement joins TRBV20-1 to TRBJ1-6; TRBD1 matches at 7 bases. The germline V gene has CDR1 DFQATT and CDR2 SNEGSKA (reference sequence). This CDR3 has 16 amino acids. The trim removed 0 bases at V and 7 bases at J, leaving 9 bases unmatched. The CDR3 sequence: CSARDSATGDNSPLHF. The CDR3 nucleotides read TGCAGTGCTAGAGATTCAGCCACAGGGGACAATTCACCCCTCCACTTT.

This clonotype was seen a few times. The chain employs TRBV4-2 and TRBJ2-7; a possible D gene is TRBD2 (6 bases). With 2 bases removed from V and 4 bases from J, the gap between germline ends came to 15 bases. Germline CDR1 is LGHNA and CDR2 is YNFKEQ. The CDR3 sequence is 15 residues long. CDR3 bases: TGTGCCAGCAGCCAAATTTCCGGGGGAGGATACGAGCAGTACTTC. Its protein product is CASSQISGGGYEQYF.

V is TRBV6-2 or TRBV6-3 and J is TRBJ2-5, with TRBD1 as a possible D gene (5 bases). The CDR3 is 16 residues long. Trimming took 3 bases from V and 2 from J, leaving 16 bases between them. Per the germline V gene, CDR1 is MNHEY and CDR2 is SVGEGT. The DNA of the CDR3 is TGTGCCAGCAGTTATGCGACAGTGGGTGGACAAGAGACCCAGTACTTC. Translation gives CASSYATVGGQETQYF.

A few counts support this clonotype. The CDR3 sequence: CASSQGGGGYFNEQFF. As DNA, the CDR3 is TGTGCCAGCAGCCAGGGTGGCGGGGGGTACTTCAATGAGCAGTTCTTC. The chain links TRBV3-1 to TRBJ2-5; TRBD2 matches at 8 bases. The J call may be incorrect, as the DNA end agrees better with TRBJ2-1. This CDR3 contains 16 residues. Germline V gene sequence: CDR1 LGHDT, CDR2 YNNKEL (reference sequence).